This T cell receptor (beta chain) was captured by sequencing in a study of T-cell memory formation after mild COVID-19. Across the study: TCR clusters largely stayed donor specific. Whole-study findings and limits: Pre-infection memory contained some responding clones, which suggested that cross-reactive memory had joined. Clones that shrank (day 15 to 85) were balanced CD4/CD8, whereas later expanders leaned CD4+.

Germline values: CDR1 MDHEN, CDR2 SYDVKM. The CDR3 consists of 13 residues. V dropped 2 bases and J dropped 4 bases, with 8 bases sitting between them. MiXCR, run by TCRdb on the 5' RACE reads, gives a single entry per CDR3 protein. The sample contains some 490,000 distinct CDR3 sequences, roughly 20% of which appear only once. A note on this clonotype: Its target is unknown.

This TCR derives from an adult woman who had mild COVID-19 (a few samples of this study predate the infection). Cell type and time point are not known. The chain couples TRBV28 to TRBJ2-5; D is ambiguous. Sample: PBMCs or a T cell subset sorted from them (not recorded which). This CDR3 is CASSLTHGETQYF. The CDR3 bases are TGTGCCAGCAGTTTAACCCATGGAGAGACCCAGTACTTC.